Included here is one T cell receptor (beta chain) sequence, with context. Trimming removed 4 bases at V and 2 bases at J, with 6 bases between. The CDR3 runs to 12 residues. Germline CDR1 is SGHRS and CDR2 is YFSETQ. This record belongs to a study of blood T cell repertoires in COVID-19. Study context: From T cells, B-cell-depleted T cells, or PBMCs came the material, which was cDNA or gDNA.

The protocol was immunoSEQ multiplex PCR, while the TCRdb copy is restricted to in-frame clones and leaves out a portion. The sample lists approximately 470,000 clones, 70% to 90% occurring once. The rearrangement joins TRBV5-1 to TRBJ1-2; D unresolved. This clonotype was sampled from a human donor in a cohort sampled during active COVID-19. Sequencing used peripheral blood. CDR3 loop: CASSGENYGYTF. The CDR3 nucleotides are TGCGCCAGCAGCGGGGAGAACTATGGCTACACCTTC.